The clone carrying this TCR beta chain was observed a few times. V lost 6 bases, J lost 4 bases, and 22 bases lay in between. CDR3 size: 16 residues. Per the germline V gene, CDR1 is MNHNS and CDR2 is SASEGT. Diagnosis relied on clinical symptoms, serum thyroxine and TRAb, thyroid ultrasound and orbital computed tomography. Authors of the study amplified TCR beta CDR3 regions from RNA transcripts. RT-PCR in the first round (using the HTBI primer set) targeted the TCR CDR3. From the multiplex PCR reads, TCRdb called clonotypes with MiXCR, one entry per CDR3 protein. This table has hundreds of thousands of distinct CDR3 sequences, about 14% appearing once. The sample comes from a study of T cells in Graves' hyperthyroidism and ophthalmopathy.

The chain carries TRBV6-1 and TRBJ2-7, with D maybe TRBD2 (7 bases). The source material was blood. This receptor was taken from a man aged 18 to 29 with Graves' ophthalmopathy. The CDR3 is CASSILGGAPSYEQYF. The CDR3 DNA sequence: TGTGCCAGCAGCATTCTGGGGGGGGCCCCCTCTTACGAGCAGTACTTC.